These 13 T cell receptor beta chains were all obtained from the same sample, sequenced in a study of blood T cell repertoires in COVID-19. TCRdb's copy holds only in-frame clones and misses some; the assay was immunoSEQ multiplex PCR. The sample holds about 330,000 clones, roughly nine tenths seen once. Source material: PBMCs or T cells enriched from blood (not recorded which). All receptors come from a woman in her 30s who had recovered from COVID-19.

The chain couples TRBV5-1 to TRBJ2-3; 9 nucleotides line up with TRBD2. This CDR3 has 16 residues. Germline V lookup: CDR1 SGHRS, CDR2 YFSETQ. The V segment lost 2 bases and the J segment 2 bases; nucleotides outside the gene matches: 6. CDR3 loop: CASSLMTSGHTDTQYF. The CDR3, as DNA: TGCGCCAGCAGCTTAATGACTAGCGGTCACACAGATACGCAGTATTTT. The full variable domain, its missing parts supplied by reference TRBV5-1 and TRBJ2-3, is KAGVTQTPRYLIKTRGQQVTLSCSPISGHRSVSWYQQTPGQGLQFLFEYFSETQRNKGNFPGRFSGRQFSNSRSEMNVSTLELGDSALYLCASSLMTSGHTDTQYFGPGTRLTVL.

There are a few counts of this clone. V is TRBV9 and J is TRBJ2-6; D is possibly TRBD1 (5 bases). The V and J ends lost 4 bases and 0 bases respectively, with 8 bases between them. Per germline, CDR1 SGDLS and CDR2 YYNGEE. The CDR3 sequence is 15 residues long. The CDR3 sequence is CASSLTGSGANVLTF. CDR3 DNA: TGTGCCAGCAGCCTCACAGGCTCTGGGGCCAACGTCCTGACTTTC.

The chain carries TRBV5-1 and TRBJ1-1; 8 bases fit TRBD1. V trimming: 4 bases; J trimming: 5 bases; junction bases outside the gene matches: 10. This CDR3 has 15 amino acids. CDR1 and CDR2 (germline): SGHRS, YFSETQ. The CDR3 DNA reads as TGCGCCAGCAGCGCGACAGGGGCTAAGTGGACTGAAGCTTTCTTT. This translates into CASSATGAKWTEAFF.

The rearrangement uses TRBV2 and TRBJ2-7; D may be TRBD2 (6 bases). Trimming took off 1 base at V and 3 bases at J, with 22 bases between the two ends. Germline-derived CDR1 and CDR2 are SNHLY and FYNNEI. This CDR3 contains 18 residues. DNA for the CDR3: TGTGCCAGCAGTGAAGGCCCCGTTCTTAGCGGAACAAGCTACGAGCAGTACTTC. Its protein is CASSEGPVLSGTSYEQYF.

V gene TRBV6-6 combines with J gene TRBJ2-1; 8 bases are a match to TRBD2. V was clipped by 5 bases and J by 7 bases; unmatched bases: 10. The germline V gene encodes CDR1 MNHNY and CDR2 SVGAGI (reference sequence). This CDR3 spans 15 amino acids. The DNA of the CDR3 is TGTGCCAGCAGTGCCCTCGCGGGACTAGTGAATGAGCAGTTCTTC. It codes for CASSALAGLVNEQFF.

This clone has a single count. V gene TRBV11-2 combines with J gene TRBJ2-2, with TRBD2 matching 9 bases. Germline-derived CDR1 and CDR2 are SGHAT and FQNNGV. The CDR3 has 15 residues. V lost 4 bases to trimming and J lost 5 bases; unmatched junction nucleotides: 5. This chain's CDR3 is CASSWMAGGTGELFF. The CDR3 DNA reads TGTGCCAGCAGCTGGATGGCGGGGGGGACCGGGGAGCTGTTTTTT.

Written as DNA, the CDR3 is TGTGCCAGTAGTAATACAAGGGACAGGCTCTATGGCTACACCTTC. It translates to CASSNTRDRLYGYTF. The chain is built from TRBV19 and TRBJ1-2; 8 positions match TRBD1. V gave up 4 bases and J gave up 4 bases; unmatched junction bases: 8. The germline CDR1 and CDR2 sequences are LNHDA and SQIVND (reference sequence). The CDR3 loop spans 15 amino acids.

The rearrangement uses TRBV5-1 and TRBJ2-2; tentatively, D is TRBD1 (6 bases). Trimming cost V 1 base and J 3 bases, with 7 bases left between them. In germline, CDR1 is SGHRS, CDR2 YFSETQ. The CDR3 runs 14 residues. The CDR3 nucleotides read TGCGCCAGCAGCTTGCAGGGGTACACCGGGGAGCTGTTTTTT. This translates into CASSLQGYTGELFF. Supplemented by reference TRBV5-1 and TRBJ2-2, the full variable domain reads KAGVTQTPRYLIKTRGQQVTLSCSPISGHRSVSWYQQTPGQGLQFLFEYFSETQRNKGNFPGRFSGRQFSNSRSEMNVSTLELGDSALYLCASSLQGYTGELFFGEGSRLTVL.

The gene calls are TRBV11-3 and TRBJ1-1, with D possibly matching TRBD1 (6 bases). In germline, CDR1 is SGHNT, CDR2 YENEEA. The CDR3 has 15 residues. With 5 bases removed from V and 0 bases from J, the gap between germline ends came to 13 bases. CDR3 in DNA: TGTGCCAGCAGCCCACACAGGGCTCTGAACACTGAAGCTTTCTTT. Amino acid sequence: CASSPHRALNTEAFF.

CDR3 region: CASSLAGGFNEQFF. The DNA for the CDR3 is TGTGCCAGCAGCCTAGCGGGGGGGTTCAATGAGCAGTTCTTC. The chain has TRBV3-1 (or the pseudogene TRBV3-2) and TRBJ2-1; 11 bases match TRBD2. This CDR3 region has 14 residues. The J segment lost 6 bases and the V segment lost 4 bases, leaving 2 bases of the junction unmatched. Germline CDR1 is LGHDT and CDR2 is YNNKEL (reference sequence).

The V gene is TRBV6-5, the J gene TRBJ1-2; D call uncertain. The CDR3 is 12 residues long. Trimming removed 4 bases from V and 6 bases from J, with 9 bases in between. Looked up from germline, CDR1 is MNHEY and CDR2 is SVGAGI. The CDR3 DNA is TGTGCCAGCAGTTCCGGAGCGGATGGCTACACCTTC. Residues: CASSSGADGYTF.

The gene calls are TRBV28 and TRBJ1-3; possibly TRBD1 for D (5 bases). CDR1 and CDR2 from the germline V gene are MDHEN and SYDVKM. CDR3 length: 17 residues. V was shortened by 3 bases and J by 0 bases, with 15 bases between the two germline ends. The CDR3, as DNA: TGTGCCAGCAGTTTTTTGGGGCAGTTATCCTCTGGAAACACCATATATTTT. It codes for CASSFLGQLSSGNTIYF.

The genes are TRBV6-5 and TRBJ2-7, with D tentatively TRBD1 (5 bases). V shed 6 bases and J shed 7 bases, with 19 bases lying between them. The CDR3 runs to 14 residues. CDR1 is MNHEY and CDR2 is SVGAGI in the germline V gene. CDR3 in DNA: TGTGCCAGCAGCCCCGAAGGGGTAATACGAGAGCAGTACTTC. Amino acids: CASSPEGVIREQYF.